This T cell receptor beta chain came from a study of technical replicates of blood from a handful of donors. With 1 base clipped from V and 4 bases from J, the junction kept 16 bases outside the gene matches. Germline V gene lookup returns CDR1 LGHNA and CDR2 YNFKEQ. This CDR3 is 20 amino acids long. Generated by immunoSEQ multiplex PCR, the TCRdb table keeps only in-frame clones and is missing some. The sample has over 45,000 clones; 90% to 95% are singletons. This chain links TRBV4-2 with TRBJ2-1; 10 positions agree with TRBD2. The sequencing input was PBMCs. This receptor was identified in a human donor in good health. Some clones in this sample may be carry-over from other donors' samples. The CDR3 DNA reads TGTGCCAGCAGCCAAGGGGCTAGCGGGAGAGGTCTTTCCTCTTACAATGAGCAGTTCTTC. Its translation is CASSQGASGRGLSSYNEQFF.